These T cell receptor beta chains were read from a single sample in a study of blood T cell repertoires in COVID-19. The repertoire was sequenced with immunoSEQ multiplex PCR; TCRdb's copy has only in-frame clones and lacks some. Among fewer than 350,000 clones listed, 75% to 95% were seen once. Sequenced input: peripheral blood. These receptors were taken from a woman younger than 45 with COVID-19, enrolled during active disease. Each CDR3 is given with its conserved first and last residue. The D gene is left open where the match is weak. A clone size is listed for some rows: how often the clone was seen (once, few, many), or a class if it is expanded.

v_gene	abundance	len	j_gene	d_gene	CDR3nt	CDR3aa
TRBV7-9	few	13	TRBJ1-5	-	TGTGCCAGCAGCTTAGAGGGAGGACAGCCCCAGCATTTT	CASSLEGGQPQHF
TRBV20-1	-	11	TRBJ2-3	-	TGCAGTGCCTCTTCGACAGATACGCAGTATTTT	CSASSTDTQYF
TRBV6-6	-	14	TRBJ1-2	-	TGTGCCAGCAGTTACTCGGGAGGGGACTATGGCTACACCTTC	CASSYSGGDYGYTF
TRBV14	-	14	TRBJ1-5	-	TGTGCCCGCCGACAGGCCTATAGCAATCAGCCCCAGCATTTT	CARRQAYSNQPQHF
TRBV7-9	-	19	TRBJ2-7	TRBD2	TGTGCCAGCAGCTTTTCCGGGGGACTAGCGGGAGGAAGGCCCTACGAGCAGTACTTC	CASSFSGGLAGGRPYEQYF
TRBV7-8	-	15	TRBJ1-5	TRBD1	TGTGCCAGCAGCCCCATAACAGGGGACAATCAGCCCCAGCATTTT	CASSPITGDNQPQHF
TRBV19	once	15	TRBJ2-3	-	TGTGCCAGTAGTGTTACGGGTACGTCCACAGATACGCAGTATTTT	CASSVTGTSTDTQYF
TRBV6-5	-	13	TRBJ1-1	-	TGTGCCAGCGGGCCACGGGAGGACACTGAAGCTTTCTTT	CASGPREDTEAFF
TRBV24-1	-	14	TRBJ2-1	-	TGTGCCACCAGTGACGCCGGGGGTTACAATGAGCAGTTCTTC	CATSDAGGYNEQFF
TRBV2	-	14	TRBJ2-1	TRBD2	TGTGCCAGCAGTGGGAGCGGGAGCGGGTATGAGCAGTTCTTC	CASSGSGSGYEQFF
TRBV10-3	once	14	TRBJ1-1	TRBD1	TGTGCCATCAAGACCCGGGACAGGAACACTGAAGCTTTCTTT	CAIKTRDRNTEAFF
TRBV7-3	once	13	TRBJ2-2	-	TGTGCCAGCAGCCGTGGGGCCACCGGGGAGCTGTTTTTT	CASSRGATGELFF
TRBV19	-	14	TRBJ2-5	-	TGTGCCAGTAGTATCGTGGGGGCCGGAGAGACCCAGTACTTC	CASSIVGAGETQYF
TRBV10-1	few	14	TRBJ2-7	TRBD1	TGCGCCAGCAGTGGCAGGACAGGGGCGCACGAGCAGTACTTC	CASSGRTGAHEQYF
TRBV5-6	-	13	TRBJ2-7	-	TGTGCCAGCAGCTTGCTGGGCCCCTACGAGCAGTACTTC	CASSLLGPYEQYF
TRBV29-1	-	14	TRBJ2-2	-	TGCAGCGTTGTATTTTTAGGCGGCACCGGGGAGCTGTTTTTT	CSVVFLGGTGELFF
TRBV11-2	-	15	TRBJ1-4	TRBD1	TGTGCCAGCAGCTTAGCTGGGACAGGGGCTGGGAAACTGTTTTTT	CASSLAGTGAGKLFF
TRBV4-3	-	17	TRBJ2-2	-	TGCGCCAGCAGCCAAGGATCCAAGGGGTCAGGGACCGGGGAGCTGTTTTTT	CASSQGSKGSGTGELFF
TRBV21-1	-	15	TRBJ2-7	-	TGTGCCAGCAGCAAAGCCCCAGCTAGCACCTACGAGCAGTACTTC	CASSKAPASTYEQYF
TRBV5-1	-	15	TRBJ2-3	TRBD2	TGCGCCAGCAGCTTTTCTAGCGGGAGGGATGGGGCGCAGTATTTT	CASSFSSGRDGAQYF
TRBV10-2	few	13	TRBJ2-7	-	TGCGCCAGCAGTGTTCAGGGTATCGACGAGCAGTACTTC	CASSVQGIDEQYF
TRBV11-1	once	15	TRBJ2-7	TRBD1	TGTGCCAGCAGCCAATACCGGGACAGGGCCTACGAGCAGTACTTC	CASSQYRDRAYEQYF
TRBV19	-	16	TRBJ2-3	TRBD2	TGTGCCAGTAGTAGACGACCCGGGACTAGCGGAGATACGCAGTATTTT	CASSRRPGTSGDTQYF
TRBV3-1/TRBV3-2	once	16	TRBJ2-7	-	TGTGCCAGCAGCCAAGAGTTGGGGGGAGTGGCCTACGAGCAGTACTTC	CASSQELGGVAYEQYF
TRBV5-4	-	16	TRBJ2-3	TRBD2	TGTGCCAGCAGCTCCGGGACTAGCGTTAGCACAGATACGCAGTATTTT	CASSSGTSVSTDTQYF
TRBV29-1	-	15	TRBJ2-5	-	TGCAGCGTTGAACTAACAGGGTGGACCAGGGAGACCCAGTACTTC	CSVELTGWTRETQYF
TRBV27	-	15	TRBJ1-6	-	TGTGCCAGCAGTTGGTCCGGGGGGGAAGGTTCACCCCTCCACTTT	CASSWSGGEGSPLHF
TRBV4-3	few	17	TRBJ2-2	TRBD1	TGCGCCAGCAGCCGCCAACTAGGGACAGGGGATGGCGGGGAGCTGTTTTTT	CASSRQLGTGDGGELFF
TRBV13	-	13	TRBJ1-1	TRBD1	TGTGCCAGCAGCTTTAGACAGGGGCTTGGAGCTTTCTTT	CASSFRQGLGAFF
TRBV28	-	14	TRBJ1-2	TRBD1	TGTGCCAGCAGTCTCCGCACAGGGGAAGATGGCTACACCTTC	CASSLRTGEDGYTF
TRBV29-1	-	11	TRBJ2-2	-	TGCAGCGTTCTATTAAAGGGGGAGCTGTTTTTT	CSVLLKGELFF
TRBV30	-	13	TRBJ1-1	TRBD1	TGTGCCTGGCGCAGGGACAGGGACACTGAAGCTTTCTTT	CAWRRDRDTEAFF
TRBV11-2	-	14	TRBJ2-7	TRBD1	TGTGCCAGCAGCTGGGGGACAGGGGTTTACGAGCAGTACTTC	CASSWGTGVYEQYF
TRBV10-3	once	15	TRBJ1-3	-	TGTGCCATCAGTGAGTCGGAGGGCTCTGGAAACACCATATATTTT	CAISESEGSGNTIYF
TRBV9	-	15	TRBJ2-7	TRBD1	TGTGCCAGCAGCGTCTCGGGACAGGGTACCTACGAGCAGTACTTC	CASSVSGQGTYEQYF
TRBV2	-	16	TRBJ2-2	TRBD2	TGTGCCAGCAGGAGAAATGGCGGGAGTACCACCGGGGAGCTGTTTTTT	CASRRNGGSTTGELFF
TRBV27	-	15	TRBJ2-5	-	TGTGCCAGCAGTTTACGCGGCGGTCCCGGGAAGACCCAGTACTTC	CASSLRGGPGKTQYF